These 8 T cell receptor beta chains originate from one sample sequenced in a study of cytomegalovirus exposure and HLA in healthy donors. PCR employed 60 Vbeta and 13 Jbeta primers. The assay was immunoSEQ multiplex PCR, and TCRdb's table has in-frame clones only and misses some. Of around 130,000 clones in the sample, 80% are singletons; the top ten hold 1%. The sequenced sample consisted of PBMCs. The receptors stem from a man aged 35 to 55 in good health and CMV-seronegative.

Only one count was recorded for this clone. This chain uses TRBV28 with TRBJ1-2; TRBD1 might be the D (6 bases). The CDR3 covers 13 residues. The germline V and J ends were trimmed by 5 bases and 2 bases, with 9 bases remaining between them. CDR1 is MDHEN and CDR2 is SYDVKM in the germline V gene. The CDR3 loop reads CASSLQGNYGYTF. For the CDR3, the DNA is TGTGCCAGCAGTCTCCAGGGGAACTATGGCTACACCTTC.

This CDR3 is CAWNQFSTDTQYF. The DNA of the CDR3 is TGTGCCTGGAACCAGTTTAGCACAGATACGCAGTATTTT. The chain combines TRBV30 with TRBJ2-3; D gene uncertain. The germline gives CDR1 GTSNPN, CDR2 SVGIG (reference sequence). The V gene lost 4 bases and the J gene lost 0 bases, with 8 bases spanning the gap. The CDR3 has 13 amino acids.

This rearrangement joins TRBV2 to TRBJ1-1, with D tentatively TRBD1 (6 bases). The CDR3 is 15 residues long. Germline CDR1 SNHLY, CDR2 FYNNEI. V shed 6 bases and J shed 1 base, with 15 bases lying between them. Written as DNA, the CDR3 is TGTGCCAGCAGCTATCAAGGGACATCGAACACTGAAGCTTTCTTT. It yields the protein CASSYQGTSNTEAFF.

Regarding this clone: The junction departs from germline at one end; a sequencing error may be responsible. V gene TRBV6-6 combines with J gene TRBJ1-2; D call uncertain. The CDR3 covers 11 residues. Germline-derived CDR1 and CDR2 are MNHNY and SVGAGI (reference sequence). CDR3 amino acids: CASSNDYGYTF. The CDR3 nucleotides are TGTGCCAGCAGTAATGACTACGGCTACACCTTC.

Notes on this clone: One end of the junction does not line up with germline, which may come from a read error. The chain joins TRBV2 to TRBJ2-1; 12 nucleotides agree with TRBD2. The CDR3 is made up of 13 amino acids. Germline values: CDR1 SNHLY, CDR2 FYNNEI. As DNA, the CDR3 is TGTGCCCGCCGACTAGCGGGGGACAATGAGCCGTTCTTC. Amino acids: CARRLAGDNEPFF.

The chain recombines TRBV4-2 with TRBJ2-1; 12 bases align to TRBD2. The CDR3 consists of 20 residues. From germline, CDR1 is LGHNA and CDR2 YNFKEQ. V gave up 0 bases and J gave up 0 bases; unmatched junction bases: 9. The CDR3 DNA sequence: TGTGCCAGCAGCCAAGATCCTGGACTAGCGGGATATGACTCCTACAATGAGCAGTTCTTC. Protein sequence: CASSQDPGLAGYDSYNEQFF.

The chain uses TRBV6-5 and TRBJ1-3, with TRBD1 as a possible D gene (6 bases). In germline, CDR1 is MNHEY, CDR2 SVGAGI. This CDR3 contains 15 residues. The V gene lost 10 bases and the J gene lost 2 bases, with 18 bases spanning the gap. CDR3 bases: TGTGCCACCTCCCGGGGGGGCTTTGCTGGAAACACCATATATTTT. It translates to CATSRGGFAGNTIYF.

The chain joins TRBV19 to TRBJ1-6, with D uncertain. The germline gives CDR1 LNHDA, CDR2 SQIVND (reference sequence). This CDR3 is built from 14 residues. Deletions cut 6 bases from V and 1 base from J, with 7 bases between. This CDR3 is CASSFGSYNSPLHF. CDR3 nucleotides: TGTGCCAGTAGCTTCGGGTCCTATAATTCACCCCTCCACTTT. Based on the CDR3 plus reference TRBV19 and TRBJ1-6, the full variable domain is DGGITQSPKYLFRKEGQNVTLSCEQNLNHDAMYWYRQDPGQGLRLIYYSQIVNDFQKGDIAEGYSVSREKKESFPLTVTSAQKNPTAFYLCASSFGSYNSPLHFGNGTRLTVT.